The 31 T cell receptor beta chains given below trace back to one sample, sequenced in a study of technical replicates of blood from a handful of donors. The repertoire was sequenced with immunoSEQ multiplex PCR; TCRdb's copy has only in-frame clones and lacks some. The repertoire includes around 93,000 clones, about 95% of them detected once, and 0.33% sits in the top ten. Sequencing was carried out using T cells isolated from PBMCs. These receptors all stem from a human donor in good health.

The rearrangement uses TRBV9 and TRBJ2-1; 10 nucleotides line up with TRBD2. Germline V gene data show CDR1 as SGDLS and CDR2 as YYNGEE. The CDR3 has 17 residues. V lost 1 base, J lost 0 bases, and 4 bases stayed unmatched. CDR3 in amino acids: CASSVLAGAGSYNEQFF. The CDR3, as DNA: TGTGCCAGCAGCGTACTAGCGGGAGCTGGCTCCTACAATGAGCAGTTCTTC.

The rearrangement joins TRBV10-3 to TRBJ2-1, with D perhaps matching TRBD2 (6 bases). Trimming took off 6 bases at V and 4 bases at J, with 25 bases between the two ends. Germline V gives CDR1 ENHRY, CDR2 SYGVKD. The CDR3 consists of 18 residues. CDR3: CAISDDLATTNLYNEQFF. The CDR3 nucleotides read TGTGCCATCAGCGATGATCTAGCGACCACAAACTTATACAATGAGCAGTTCTTC.

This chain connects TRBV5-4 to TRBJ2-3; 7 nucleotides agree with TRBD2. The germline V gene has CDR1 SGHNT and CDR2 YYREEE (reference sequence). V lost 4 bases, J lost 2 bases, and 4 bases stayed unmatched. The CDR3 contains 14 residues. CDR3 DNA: TGTGCCAGCAGCCAAAGCGGGACCACAGATACGCAGTATTTT. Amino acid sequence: CASSQSGTTDTQYF.

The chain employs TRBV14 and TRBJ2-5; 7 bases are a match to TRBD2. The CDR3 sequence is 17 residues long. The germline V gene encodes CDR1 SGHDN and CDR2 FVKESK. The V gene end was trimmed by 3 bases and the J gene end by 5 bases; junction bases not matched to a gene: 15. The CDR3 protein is CASSQPLAPGGMETQYF. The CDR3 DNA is TGTGCCAGCAGCCAGCCCCTCGCCCCGGGAGGTATGGAGACCCAGTACTTC. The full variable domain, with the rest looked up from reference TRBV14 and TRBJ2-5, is EAGVTQFPSHSVIEKGQTVTLRCDPISGHDNLYWYRRVMGKEIKFLLHFVKESKQDESGMPNNRFLAERTGGTYSTLKVQPAELEDSGVYFCASSQPLAPGGMETQYFGPGTRLLVL.

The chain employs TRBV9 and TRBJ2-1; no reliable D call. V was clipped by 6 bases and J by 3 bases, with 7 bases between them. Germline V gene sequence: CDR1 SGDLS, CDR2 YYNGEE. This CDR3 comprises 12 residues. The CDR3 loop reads CASNSFYNEQFF. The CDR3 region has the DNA TGTGCCAGCAACAGCTTCTACAATGAGCAGTTCTTC. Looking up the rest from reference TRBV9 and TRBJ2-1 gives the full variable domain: DSGVTQTPKHLITATGQRVTLRCSPRSGDLSVYWYQQSLDQGLQFLIQYYNGEERAKGNILERFSAQQFPDLHSELNLSSLELGDSALYFCASNSFYNEQFFGPGTRLTVL.

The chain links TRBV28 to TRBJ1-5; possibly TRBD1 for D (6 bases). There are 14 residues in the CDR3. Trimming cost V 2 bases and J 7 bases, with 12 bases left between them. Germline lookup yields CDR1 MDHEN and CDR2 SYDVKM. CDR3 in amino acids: CASSLAGVGQPQHF. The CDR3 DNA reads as TGTGCCAGCAGTTTAGCAGGGGTCGGCCAGCCCCAGCATTTT.

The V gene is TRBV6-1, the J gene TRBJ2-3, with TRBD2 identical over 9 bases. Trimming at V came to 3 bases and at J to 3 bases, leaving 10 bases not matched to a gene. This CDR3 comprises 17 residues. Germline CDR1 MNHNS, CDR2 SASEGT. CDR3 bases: TGTGCCAGCAGTGAGGAAATAGCGGGAGAGGGAACAGATACGCAGTATTTT. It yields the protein CASSEEIAGEGTDTQYF.

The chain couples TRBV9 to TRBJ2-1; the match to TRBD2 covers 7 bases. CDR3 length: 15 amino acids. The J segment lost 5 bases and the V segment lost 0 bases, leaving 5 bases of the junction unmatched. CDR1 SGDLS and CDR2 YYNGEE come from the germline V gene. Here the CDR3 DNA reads TGTGCCAGCAGCGTAGGGGCGGGAGTGGACAATGAGCAGTTCTTC. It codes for CASSVGAGVDNEQFF.

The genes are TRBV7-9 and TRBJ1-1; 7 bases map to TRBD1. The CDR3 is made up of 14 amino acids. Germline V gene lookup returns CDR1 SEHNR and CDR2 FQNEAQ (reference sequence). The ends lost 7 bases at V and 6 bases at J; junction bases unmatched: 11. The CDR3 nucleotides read TGTGCCAGCACAGAACAGGGGCAGTGGCCTGAAGCTTTCTTT. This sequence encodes CASTEQGQWPEAFF.

The CDR3 DNA sequence: TGCGCCAGCAGTTTACGCCTCGAGCGGGAGAGAGGAGATACGCAGTATTTT. This translates into CASSLRLERERGDTQYF. The rearrangement links TRBV4-1 to TRBJ2-3; 8 bases fit TRBD2. J lost 5 bases, V lost 6 bases, and 16 bases had no gene match. Germline CDR1 MGHRA, CDR2 YSYEKL. CDR3 length equals 17 residues.

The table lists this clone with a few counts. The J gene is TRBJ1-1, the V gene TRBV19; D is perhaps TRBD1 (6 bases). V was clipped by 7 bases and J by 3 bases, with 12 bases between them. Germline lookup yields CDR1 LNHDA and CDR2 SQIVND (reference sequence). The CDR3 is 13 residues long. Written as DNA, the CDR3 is TGTGCCAGTAACAGGGTTCACGACACTGAAGCTTTCTTT. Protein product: CASNRVHDTEAFF.

CDR3 bases: TGTGCCAGCAGCTTAGCATTAGCGGGAGGGGGCTACAATGAGCAGTTCTTC. Translation: CASSLALAGGGYNEQFF. The chain links TRBV7-2 to TRBJ2-1, with 11 bases that match TRBD2. The CDR3 consists of 17 residues. The V segment lost 0 bases and the J segment 3 bases; nucleotides outside the gene matches: 4. Germline-derived CDR1 and CDR2 are SGHTA and FQGNSA.

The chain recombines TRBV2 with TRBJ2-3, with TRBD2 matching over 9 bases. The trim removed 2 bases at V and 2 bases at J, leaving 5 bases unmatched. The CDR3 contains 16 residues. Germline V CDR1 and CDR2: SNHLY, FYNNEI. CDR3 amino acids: CASSELRTSATDTQYF. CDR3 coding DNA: TGTGCCAGCAGTGAACTTCGGACTAGCGCCACAGATACGCAGTATTTT.

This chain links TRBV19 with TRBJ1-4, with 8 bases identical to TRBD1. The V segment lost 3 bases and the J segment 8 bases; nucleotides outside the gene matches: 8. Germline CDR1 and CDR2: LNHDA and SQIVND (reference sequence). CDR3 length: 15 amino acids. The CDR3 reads CASSIRGPAGEKLFF. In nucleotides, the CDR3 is TGTGCCAGTAGTATCAGGGGGCCCGCCGGGGAAAAACTGTTTTTT.

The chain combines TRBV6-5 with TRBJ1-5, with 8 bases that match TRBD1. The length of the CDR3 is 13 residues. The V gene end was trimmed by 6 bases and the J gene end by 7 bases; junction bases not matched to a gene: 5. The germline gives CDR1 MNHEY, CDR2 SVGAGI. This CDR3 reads CASSPGGRQPQHF. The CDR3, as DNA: TGTGCCAGCAGCCCAGGGGGCAGGCAGCCCCAGCATTTT.

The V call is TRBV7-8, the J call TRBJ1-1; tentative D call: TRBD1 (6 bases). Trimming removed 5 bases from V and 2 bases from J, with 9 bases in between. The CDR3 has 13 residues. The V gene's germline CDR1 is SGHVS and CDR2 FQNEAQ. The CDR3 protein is CASSRQENTEAFF. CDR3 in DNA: TGTGCCAGCAGCCGACAGGAAAACACTGAAGCTTTCTTT.

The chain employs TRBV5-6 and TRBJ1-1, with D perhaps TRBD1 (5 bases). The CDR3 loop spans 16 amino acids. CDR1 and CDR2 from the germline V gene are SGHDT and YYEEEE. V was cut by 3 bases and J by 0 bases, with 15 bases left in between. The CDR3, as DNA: TGTGCCAGCAGCTACCCGGGACTGAGGATGAACACTGAAGCTTTCTTT. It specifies CASSYPGLRMNTEAFF.

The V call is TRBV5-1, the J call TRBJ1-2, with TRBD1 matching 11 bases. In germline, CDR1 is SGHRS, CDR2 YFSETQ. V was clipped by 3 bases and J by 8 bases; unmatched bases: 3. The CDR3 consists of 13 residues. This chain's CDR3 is CASSWDRGEGYTF. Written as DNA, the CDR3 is TGCGCCAGCAGCTGGGACAGGGGGGAAGGCTACACCTTC.

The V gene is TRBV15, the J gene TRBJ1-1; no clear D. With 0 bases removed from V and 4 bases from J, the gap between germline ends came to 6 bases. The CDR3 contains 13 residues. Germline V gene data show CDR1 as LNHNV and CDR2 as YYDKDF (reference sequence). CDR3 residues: CATSRESGTEAFF. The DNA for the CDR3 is TGTGCCACCAGCAGAGAGTCGGGCACTGAAGCTTTCTTT.

CDR3 loop: CATSSGIDIAGKRDTQYF. The CDR3 DNA reads as TGTGCCACCAGCAGTGGGATAGATATAGCGGGAAAGCGAGATACGCAGTATTTT. This chain connects TRBV15 to TRBJ2-3, with TRBD2 matching 8 bases. V gave up 3 bases and J gave up 5 bases; unmatched junction bases: 16. The CDR3 runs to 18 residues. Germline V lookup: CDR1 LNHNV, CDR2 YYDKDF (reference sequence).

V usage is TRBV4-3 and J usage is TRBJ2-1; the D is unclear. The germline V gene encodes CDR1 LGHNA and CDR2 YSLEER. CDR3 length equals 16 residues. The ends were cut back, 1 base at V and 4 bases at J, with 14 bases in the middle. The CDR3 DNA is TGCGCCAGCAGCCAAGGCAGCTCTTTGAGGTACAATGAGCAGTTCTTC. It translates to CASSQGSSLRYNEQFF.

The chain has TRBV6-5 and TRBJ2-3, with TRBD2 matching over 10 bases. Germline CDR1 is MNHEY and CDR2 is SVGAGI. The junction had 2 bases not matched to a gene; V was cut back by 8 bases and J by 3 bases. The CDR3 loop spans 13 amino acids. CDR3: CASGLADTDTQYF. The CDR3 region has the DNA TGTGCCAGCGGACTAGCGGATACAGATACGCAGTATTTT.

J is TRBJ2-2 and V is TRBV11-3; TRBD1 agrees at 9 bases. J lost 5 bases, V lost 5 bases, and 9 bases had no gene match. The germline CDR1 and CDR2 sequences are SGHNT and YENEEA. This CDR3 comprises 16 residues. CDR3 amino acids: CASSPGTGTGTGELFF. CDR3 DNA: TGTGCCAGCAGCCCCGGGACAGGGACAGGGACCGGGGAGCTGTTTTTT.

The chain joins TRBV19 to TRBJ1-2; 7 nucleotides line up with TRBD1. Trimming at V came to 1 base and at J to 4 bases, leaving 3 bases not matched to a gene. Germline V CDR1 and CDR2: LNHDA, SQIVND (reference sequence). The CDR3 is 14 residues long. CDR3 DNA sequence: TGTGCCAGTAGTATAGGGACAGGAGGCTATGGCTACACCTTC. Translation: CASSIGTGGYGYTF.

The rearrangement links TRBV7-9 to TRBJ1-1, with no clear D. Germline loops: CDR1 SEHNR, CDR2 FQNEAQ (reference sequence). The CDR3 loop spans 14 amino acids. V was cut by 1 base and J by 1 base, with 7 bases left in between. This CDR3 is CASSLDSSNTEAFF. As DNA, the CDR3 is TGTGCCAGCAGCTTAGACAGTTCGAACACTGAAGCTTTCTTT.

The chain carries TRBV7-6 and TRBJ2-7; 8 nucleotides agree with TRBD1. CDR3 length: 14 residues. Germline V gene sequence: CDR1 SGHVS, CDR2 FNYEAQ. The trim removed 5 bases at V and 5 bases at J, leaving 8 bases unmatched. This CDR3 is CASSQDRVVNEQYF. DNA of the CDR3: TGTGCCAGCAGCCAGGACAGGGTAGTCAACGAGCAGTACTTC.

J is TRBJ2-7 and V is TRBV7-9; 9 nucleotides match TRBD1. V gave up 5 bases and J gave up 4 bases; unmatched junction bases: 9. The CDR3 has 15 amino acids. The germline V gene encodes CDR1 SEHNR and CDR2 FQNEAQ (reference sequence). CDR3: CASSTPGQGVYEQYF. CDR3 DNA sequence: TGTGCCAGCAGCACACCGGGACAGGGCGTTTACGAGCAGTACTTC.

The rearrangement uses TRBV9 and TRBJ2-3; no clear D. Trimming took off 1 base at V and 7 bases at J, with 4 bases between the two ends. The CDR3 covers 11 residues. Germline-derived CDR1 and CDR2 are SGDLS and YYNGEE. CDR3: CASSVLYTQYF. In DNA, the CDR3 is TGTGCCAGCAGCGTACTCTATACGCAGTATTTT.

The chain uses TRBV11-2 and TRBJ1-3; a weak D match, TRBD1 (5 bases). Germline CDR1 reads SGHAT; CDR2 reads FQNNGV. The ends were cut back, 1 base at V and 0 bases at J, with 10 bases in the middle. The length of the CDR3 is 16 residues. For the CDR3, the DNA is TGTGCCAGCAGCTTAGCTCAGGGTAGCTCTGGAAACACCATATATTTT. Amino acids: CASSLAQGSSGNTIYF.

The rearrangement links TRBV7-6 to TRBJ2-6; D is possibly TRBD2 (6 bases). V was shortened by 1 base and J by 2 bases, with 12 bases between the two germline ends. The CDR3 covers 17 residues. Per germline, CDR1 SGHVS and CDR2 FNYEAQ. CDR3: CASSLGQREAGANVLTF. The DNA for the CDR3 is TGTGCCAGCAGCTTAGGGCAAAGGGAGGCTGGGGCCAACGTCCTGACTTTC.

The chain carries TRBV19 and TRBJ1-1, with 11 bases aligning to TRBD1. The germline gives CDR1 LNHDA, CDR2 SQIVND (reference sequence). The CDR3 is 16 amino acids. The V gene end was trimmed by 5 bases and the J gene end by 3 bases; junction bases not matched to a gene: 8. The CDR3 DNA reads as TGTGCCAGTAGTGTAGGACAGGGGGCGCATGACACTGAAGCTTTCTTT. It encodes CASSVGQGAHDTEAFF. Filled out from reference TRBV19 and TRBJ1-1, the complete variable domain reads DGGITQSPKYLFRKEGQNVTLSCEQNLNHDAMYWYRQDPGQGLRLIYYSQIVNDFQKGDIAEGYSVSREKKESFPLTVTSAQKNPTAFYLCASSVGQGAHDTEAFFGQGTRLTVV.